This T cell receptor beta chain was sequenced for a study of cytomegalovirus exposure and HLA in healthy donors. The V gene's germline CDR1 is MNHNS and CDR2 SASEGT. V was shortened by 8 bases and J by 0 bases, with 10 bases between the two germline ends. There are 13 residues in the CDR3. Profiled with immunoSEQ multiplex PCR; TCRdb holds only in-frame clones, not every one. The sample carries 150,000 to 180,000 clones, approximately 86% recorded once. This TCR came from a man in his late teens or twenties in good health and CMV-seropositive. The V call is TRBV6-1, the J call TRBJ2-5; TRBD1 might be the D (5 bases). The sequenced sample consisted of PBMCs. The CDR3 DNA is TGTGCCAGCGGGGCGGACCACCAAGAGACCCAGTACTTC. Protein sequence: CASGADHQETQYF.